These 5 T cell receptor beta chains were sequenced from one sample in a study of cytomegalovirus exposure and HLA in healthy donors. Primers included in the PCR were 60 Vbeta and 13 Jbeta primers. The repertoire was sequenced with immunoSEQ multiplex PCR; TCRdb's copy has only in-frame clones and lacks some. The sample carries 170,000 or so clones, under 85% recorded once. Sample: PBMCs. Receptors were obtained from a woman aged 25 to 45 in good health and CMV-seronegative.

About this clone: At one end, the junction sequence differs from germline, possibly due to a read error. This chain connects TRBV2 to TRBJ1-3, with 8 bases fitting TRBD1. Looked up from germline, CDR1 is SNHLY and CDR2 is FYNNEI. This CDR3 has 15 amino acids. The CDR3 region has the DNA TGTGCCAGCAGCGAAGACAGGGGTCGAGAAAACACCATACATTTT. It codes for CASSEDRGRENTIHF.

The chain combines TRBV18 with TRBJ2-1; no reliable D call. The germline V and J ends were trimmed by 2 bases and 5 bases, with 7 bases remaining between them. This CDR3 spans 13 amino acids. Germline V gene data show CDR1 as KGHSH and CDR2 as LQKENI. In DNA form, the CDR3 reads TGTGCCAGCTCACCAATGAGGAACAATGAGCAGTTCTTC. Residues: CASSPMRNNEQFF. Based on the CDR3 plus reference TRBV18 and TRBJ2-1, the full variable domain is NAGVMQNPRHLVRRRGQEARLRCSPMKGHSHVYWYRQLPEEGLKFMVYLQKENIIDESGMPKERFSAEFPKEGPSILRIQQVVRGDSAAYFCASSPMRNNEQFFGPGTRLTVL.

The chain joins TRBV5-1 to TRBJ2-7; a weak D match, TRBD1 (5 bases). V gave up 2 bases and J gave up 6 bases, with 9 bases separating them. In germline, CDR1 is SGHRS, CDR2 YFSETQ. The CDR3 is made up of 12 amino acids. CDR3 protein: CASSFQGIEQYF. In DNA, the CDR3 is TGCGCCAGCAGCTTTCAGGGAATCGAGCAGTACTTC.

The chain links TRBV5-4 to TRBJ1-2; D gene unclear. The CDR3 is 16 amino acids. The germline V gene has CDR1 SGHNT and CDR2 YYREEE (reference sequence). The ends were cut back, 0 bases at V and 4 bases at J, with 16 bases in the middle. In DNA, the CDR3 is TGTGCCAGCAGCTTGGGGCGGGCAGGCTGGGCCTATGGCTACACCTTC. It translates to CASSLGRAGWAYGYTF. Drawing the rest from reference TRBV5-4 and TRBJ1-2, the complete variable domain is ETGVTQSPTHLIKTRGQQVTLRCSSQSGHNTVSWYQQALGQGPQFIFQYYREEENGRGNFPPRFSGLQFPNYSSELNVNALELDDSALYLCASSLGRAGWAYGYTFGSGTRLTVV.

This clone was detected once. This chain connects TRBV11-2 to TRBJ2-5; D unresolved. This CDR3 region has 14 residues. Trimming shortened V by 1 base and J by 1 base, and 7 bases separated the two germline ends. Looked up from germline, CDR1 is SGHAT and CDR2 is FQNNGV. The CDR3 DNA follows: TGTGCCAGCAGCTTAGGTCCTTCCCAAGAGACCCAGTACTTC. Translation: CASSLGPSQETQYF. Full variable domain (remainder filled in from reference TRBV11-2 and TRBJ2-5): EAGVAQSPRYKIIEKRQSVAFWCNPISGHATLYWYQQILGQGPKLLIQFQNNGVVDDSQLPKDRFSAERLKGVDSTLKIQPAKLEDSAVYLCASSLGPSQETQYFGPGTRLLVL.